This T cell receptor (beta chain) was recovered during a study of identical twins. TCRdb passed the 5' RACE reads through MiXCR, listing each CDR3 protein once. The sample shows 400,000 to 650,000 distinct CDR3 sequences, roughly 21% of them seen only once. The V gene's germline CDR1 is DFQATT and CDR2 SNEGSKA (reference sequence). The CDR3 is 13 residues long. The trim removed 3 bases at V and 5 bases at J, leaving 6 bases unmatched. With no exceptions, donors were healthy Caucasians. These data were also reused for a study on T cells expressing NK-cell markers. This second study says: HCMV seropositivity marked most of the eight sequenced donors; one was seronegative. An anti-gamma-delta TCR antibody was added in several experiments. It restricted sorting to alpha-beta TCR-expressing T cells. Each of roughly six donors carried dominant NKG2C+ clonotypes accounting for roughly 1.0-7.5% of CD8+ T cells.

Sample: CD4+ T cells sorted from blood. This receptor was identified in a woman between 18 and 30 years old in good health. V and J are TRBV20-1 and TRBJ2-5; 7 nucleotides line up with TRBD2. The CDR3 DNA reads TGCAGTGCTAGTCGTTCCGGGGGGGAGACCCAGTACTTC. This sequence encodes CSASRSGGETQYF.